Shown below are 6 T cell receptor beta chains from a single sample sequenced in a study of low-dose radiotherapy and immunotherapy resistance in tumors. Time point noted: after trial treatment. Indicated treatment: LDRT plus nivolumab, ipilimumab, low-dose cyclophosphamide and aspirin (RACIN trial). First-strand cDNA relied on TRAV- and TRBV-specific primers spanning alpha and beta chains. The authors amplified TCRs for around 20 PCR cycles with a constant-region primer and a V-primer adapter. TCRdb re-analysed the reads in MiXCR, keeping a single row per CDR3 protein. The sample yields more than 30,000 distinct CDR3 sequences, around 50% seen once. The source was PBMCs, collected after low-dose radiotherapy plus immunotherapy. The receptor source for this set is a male donor with gallbladder cancer.

This clonotype was seen ten or more times. V gene TRBV29-1 combines with J gene TRBJ1-1; D ambiguous. With 4 bases removed from V and 11 bases from J, the gap between germline ends came to 11 bases. From germline, CDR1 is SQVTM and CDR2 ANQGSEA. The CDR3 covers 10 residues. In DNA, the CDR3 is TGCAGCGTTGTCGATCCTTGGGCTTTCTTT. This translates into CSVVDPWAFF.

This chain links TRBV7-2 with TRBJ1-4; a possible D gene is TRBD1 (5 bases). Germline values: CDR1 SGHTA, CDR2 FQGNSA. This CDR3 region has 13 residues. Trimming cost V 5 bases and J 8 bases, with 12 bases left between them. The CDR3 sequence: CASSGRSGEKLFF. In DNA, the CDR3 is TGTGCCAGCAGCGGGCGATCAGGGGAAAAACTGTTTTTT.

A remark on this clonotype: This likely traces to a read error, being one base from a far larger clone. This rearrangement joins TRBV4-2 to TRBJ2-5; the match to TRBD2 covers 13 bases. This CDR3 is 18 amino acids long. Germline loops: CDR1 LGHNA, CDR2 YNFKEQ. With 4 bases clipped from V and 5 bases from J, the junction kept 13 bases outside the gene matches. This chain's CDR3 is CASSPSGLAGIVGETQYF. As DNA, the CDR3 is TGTGCCAGCAGCCCCTCGGGACTAGCGGGAATAGTAGGGGAGACCCAGTACTTC.

The chain recombines TRBV30 with TRBJ2-7, with D tentatively TRBD2 (6 bases). Germline-derived CDR1 and CDR2 are GTSNPN and SVGIG (reference sequence). The V and J ends lost 0 bases and 6 bases respectively, with 15 bases between them. This CDR3 has 14 residues. The CDR3 here is CAWSVGVGGSEQYF. The CDR3 region has the DNA TGTGCCTGGAGTGTAGGTGTGGGAGGAAGCGAGCAGTACTTC.

For this clonotype: A far larger clone is off by one base, so a read error is likely. The rearrangement links TRBV6-6 to TRBJ2-7, with D tentatively TRBD1 or TRBD2 (5 bases each). Germline V lookup: CDR1 MNHNY, CDR2 SVGAGI (reference sequence). This CDR3 is built from 13 residues. The CDR3 is CAIRERSSHEQYF. The DNA for the CDR3 is TGTGCCATCAGGGAGAGGAGCTCCCACGAGCAGTACTTC.

The sample holds many counts of this clonotype. This chain connects TRBV30 to TRBJ2-5; D gene unclear. The germline V gene encodes CDR1 GTSNPN and CDR2 SVGIG (reference sequence). V was cut by 5 bases and J by 5 bases, with 9 bases left in between. The CDR3 has 11 residues. CDR3 DNA sequence: TGTGCCTGGGCCCGTTCGGAGACCCAGTACTTC. Protein: CAWARSETQYF.